This is a list of T cell receptor beta chains from one sample in a study of blood T cell repertoires in COVID-19. Repertoires were generated with immunoSEQ multiplex PCR, while TCRdb's copy carries only in-frame clones and drops some. The sample has some 300,000 clones, about 90% seen once. Sequences were obtained from peripheral blood. These receptors all stem from a woman aged 50 to 60 with COVID-19, enrolled during active disease. Both conserved end residues are part of each CDR3. The order of the fields is D gene, V gene, J gene, clone size, CDR3 protein, CDR3 DNA. The D gene is left open where the match is weak. Rows may omit the clone size; those that give it use once, few, many or a size class.

>TRBD1|TRBV6-5|TRBJ2-1|once
CASSRNRGEYNEQFF
TGTGCCAGCAGCCGTAACAGGGGCGAGTACAATGAGCAGTTCTTC
>TRBD1|TRBV18|TRBJ2-3|-
CASSPWTGTSTDTQYF
TGTGCCAGCTCACCATGGACAGGAACTAGCACAGATACGCAGTATTTT
>-|TRBV19|TRBJ1-2|-
CASNVPGHGFINYGYTF
TGTGCCAGTAATGTCCCGGGACACGGTTTCATTAACTATGGCTACACCTTC
>-|TRBV7-9|TRBJ2-5|-
CASSFSGAQETQYF
TGTGCCAGCAGCTTCTCAGGGGCCCAAGAGACCCAGTACTTC
>-|TRBV7-9|TRBJ2-1|-
CASSLSIGVFF
TGTGCCAGCAGCCTCTCTATTGGTGTGTTCTTC
>TRBD1|TRBV5-6|TRBJ1-4|-
CASSLSFGTVNEKLFF
TGTGCCAGCAGCTTATCCTTCGGGACAGTAAATGAAAAACTGTTTTTT
>-|TRBV14|TRBJ1-3|-
CASSPLGSGNTIYF
TGTGCCAGCAGCCCCCTCGGGAGTGGAAACACCATATATTTT
>-|TRBV7-9|TRBJ2-2|-
CASSLARNTGELFF
TGTGCCAGCAGCTTAGCGAGGAACACCGGGGAGCTGTTTTTT
>TRBD2|TRBV7-2|TRBJ2-7|-
CASSPAGLTSYEQYF
TGTGCCAGCAGCCCAGCGGGACTAACCTCCTACGAGCAGTACTTC
>-|TRBV30|TRBJ1-3|-
CASRSGSSGNTIYF
TGTGCCTCGAGGTCGGGAAGCTCTGGAAACACCATATATTTT
>-|TRBV10-3|TRBJ2-7|-
CAISEGAGLIREQYF
TGTGCCATCAGTGAGGGGGCAGGTTTAATTAGGGAGCAGTACTTC
>-|TRBV6-2/TRBV6-3|TRBJ2-7|-
CASSLLHEQYF
TGTGCCAGCAGCCTCCTTCACGAGCAGTACTTC
>TRBD2|TRBV6-2/TRBV6-3|TRBJ2-5|-
CASSTRLAGGLQETQYF
TGTGCCAGCAGTACCCGACTAGCGGGAGGACTCCAAGAGACCCAGTACTTC
>-|TRBV10-3|TRBJ1-2|-
CAISRDTEDGYTF
TGTGCCATCAGCCGGGACACGGAGGATGGCTACACCTTC
>-|TRBV30|TRBJ1-1|once
CAWTLWAGTSLNTEAFF
TGTGCCTGGACCCTATGGGCAGGAACCTCTCTGAACACTGAAGCTTTCTTT
>TRBD1|TRBV7-3|TRBJ2-5|-
CASSLWTGAGKETQYF
TGTGCCAGCAGCTTATGGACAGGGGCTGGAAAAGAGACCCAGTACTTC
>TRBD1|TRBV5-1|TRBJ2-2|once
CASSLTRTGQTGELFF
TGCGCCAGCAGCTTGACACGGACAGGACAAACCGGGGAGCTGTTTTTT
>-|TRBV2|TRBJ1-2|-
CASYRDSFYGYTF
TGTGCCAGCTACAGGGATTCATTCTATGGCTACACCTTC